This T cell receptor (beta chain) was sequenced during a study of EBV T-cell therapy then PD-1 blockade in nasopharyngeal carcinoma. J lost 4 bases, V lost 0 bases, and 6 bases had no gene match. Germline V gene sequence: CDR1 MNHNY, CDR2 SVGAGI (reference sequence). The CDR3 has 16 residues. Treatment given: AdE1-LMPpoly-expanded autologous EBV-specific T-cell therapy followed by anti-PD-1 nivolumab. This clone was picked up one time. Antigen: not known. Sequenced by immunoSEQ multiplex PCR; TCRdb stores in-frame clones only, minus some. The sample has more than 20,000 clones, 82% seen once. The chain uses TRBV6-6 and TRBJ2-7; 10 bases line up with TRBD1. The sequenced sample was CD8+ T cells from blood, obtained at day -245 from a patient whose treatment included autologous EBV-specific T cells and nivolumab. The TCR was taken from a man aged 35-49 years with nasopharyngeal carcinoma. The CDR3 loop reads CASSYSGTGDLYEQYF. CDR3 coding DNA: TGTGCCAGCAGTTACTCCGGGACAGGGGATCTTTACGAGCAGTACTTC.